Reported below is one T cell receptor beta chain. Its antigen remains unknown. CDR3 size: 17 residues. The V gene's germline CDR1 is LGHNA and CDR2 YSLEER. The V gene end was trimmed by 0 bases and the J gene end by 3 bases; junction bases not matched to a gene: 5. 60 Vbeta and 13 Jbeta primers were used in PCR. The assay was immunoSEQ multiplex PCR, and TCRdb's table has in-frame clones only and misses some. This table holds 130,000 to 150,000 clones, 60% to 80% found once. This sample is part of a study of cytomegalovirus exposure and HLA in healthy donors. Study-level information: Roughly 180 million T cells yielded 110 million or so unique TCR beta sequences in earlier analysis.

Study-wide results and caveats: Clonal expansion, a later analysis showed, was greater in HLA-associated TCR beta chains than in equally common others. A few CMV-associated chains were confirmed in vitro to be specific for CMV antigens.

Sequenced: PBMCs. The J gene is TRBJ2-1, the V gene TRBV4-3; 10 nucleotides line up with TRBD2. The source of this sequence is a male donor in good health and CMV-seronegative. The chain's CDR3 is CASSQDRGLAVYNEQFF. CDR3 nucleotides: TGCGCCAGCAGCCAAGATAGAGGACTAGCGGTCTACAATGAGCAGTTCTTC.